This passage covers 25 T cell receptor beta chains from one sample sequenced in a study of T cells after yellow fever vaccination. TCRdb ran MiXCR on the 5' RACE reads and lists one entry per CDR3 protein. The profile shows tens of thousands of distinct CDR3 sequences, 10% of them singletons. This material consisted of PBMCs, either bulk or a sorted T-cell subset (CD4+, CD8+, memory, or dextramer-sorted; not recorded which), taken less than 16 days after the first yellow fever vaccination. The source is a young man who received the YFV17D yellow fever vaccine.

Relative to its sample, this clonotype is medium-sized (0.01 to 0.1%). The gene calls are TRBV4-2 and TRBJ1-1; D is undetermined. The CDR3 totals 17 residues. Trimming left V 1 base short and J 3 bases short, with 18 bases between. Per germline, CDR1 LGHNA and CDR2 YNFKEQ. The CDR3 nucleotides are TGTGCCAGCAGCCAAGGGAGTGGATGGGTTAGAGACACTGAAGCTTTCTTT. This encodes CASSQGSGWVRDTEAFF.

This clonotype was detected ten times or more. The chain employs TRBV20-1 and TRBJ2-4, with TRBD2 as a possible D gene (6 bases). V was pared by 5 bases and J by 7 bases, with 18 bases between. The germline V gene encodes CDR1 DFQATT and CDR2 SNEGSKA (reference sequence). This CDR3 is built from 14 residues. Written as DNA, the CDR3 is TGCAGTGCTGTTTTCCGAGACAGCGGGAACATTCAGTACTTC. This encodes CSAVFRDSGNIQYF.

This clonotype appeared many times. The chain employs TRBV27 and TRBJ2-7; TRBD1 matches 9 bases. This CDR3 has 15 amino acids. From germline, CDR1 is MNHEY and CDR2 SMNVEV (reference sequence). V lost 6 bases, J lost 2 bases, and 8 bases stayed unmatched. The CDR3 DNA follows: TGTGCCAGCAGCCCTGGTGGGACAGGGACCTACGAGCAGTACTTC. This codes for CASSPGGTGTYEQYF.

This clonotype was picked up one time. A read error may explain this, as a much larger clone is one base away. The rearrangement links TRBV5-5 to TRBJ2-1; a weak D match, TRBD1 (6 bases). The CDR3 length is 15 residues. V shed 1 base and J shed 9 bases, with 17 bases lying between them. Per germline, CDR1 SGHKS and CDR2 YYEKEE (reference sequence). DNA for the CDR3: TGTGCCAGCAGCTTGATCCGGACAGAGGGGACTGAGCAGTTCTTC. This gives the protein CASSLIRTEGTEQFF.

This clonotype came up many times. In DNA form, the CDR3 reads TGCGCCAGCAGCCACAGACGGGGGAGTGGGTCACCCCTCCACTTT. Translation: CASSHRRGSGSPLHF. The chain has TRBV4-1 and TRBJ1-6; D is possibly TRBD1 (5 bases). The germline CDR1 and CDR2 sequences are MGHRA and YSYEKL. Trimming removed 3 bases at V and 10 bases at J, with 16 bases between. The CDR3 totals 15 residues.

The chain is built from TRBV5-4 and TRBJ2-5, with 7 bases aligning to TRBD2. Germline V gene lookup returns CDR1 SGHNT and CDR2 YYREEE (reference sequence). CDR3 length equals 15 residues. The J segment lost 5 bases and the V segment lost 4 bases, leaving 11 bases of the junction unmatched. In DNA form, the CDR3 reads TGTGCCAGCAGCCCCAGCGGGGACCGGCGGGAGACCCAGTACTTC. This gives the protein CASSPSGDRRETQYF.

This clonotype appeared many times. The chain combines TRBV6-5 with TRBJ2-5; D is possibly TRBD2 (7 bases). The CDR3 contains 15 residues. Deletions cut 0 bases from V and 10 bases from J, with 18 bases between. The germline V gene encodes CDR1 MNHEY and CDR2 SVGAGI. The CDR3 DNA sequence: TGTGCCAGCAGTTACTCAATCGGGGGCAGGGAGGGCCAGTACTTC. It yields the protein CASSYSIGGREGQYF.

The rearrangement uses TRBV7-3 and TRBJ2-2, with a tentative D call TRBD2 (6 bases). This CDR3 spans 15 amino acids. Looked up from germline, CDR1 is SGHTA and CDR2 is FQGTGA. Trimming stripped 3 bases from V and 0 bases from J, with 8 bases between. The CDR3, as DNA: TGTGCCAGCAGCTTCGGAGGGACGAACACCGGGGAGCTGTTTTTT. Residues: CASSFGGTNTGELFF.

In its sample, this clonotype was seen many times. The chain is built from TRBV12-3 or TRBV12-4 and TRBJ2-3; D is possibly TRBD2 (6 bases). With 6 bases removed from V and 6 bases from J, the gap between germline ends came to 10 bases. This CDR3 spans 12 amino acids. CDR3 residues: CASSSRGDTQYF. As DNA, the CDR3 is TGTGCCAGCAGCTCTCGGGGGGATACGCAGTATTTT.

The table lists this clonotype with many counts. This rearrangement joins TRBV3-1 to TRBJ1-2; unclear D gene. Trimming removed 3 bases from V and 3 bases from J, with 5 bases in between. The CDR3 contains 12 residues. Germline V gene data show CDR1 as LGHDT and CDR2 as YNNKEL (reference sequence). DNA for the CDR3: TGTGCCAGCAGCCACCTCGACTATGGCTACACCTTC. Translated, it gives CASSHLDYGYTF.

The rearrangement uses TRBV19 and TRBJ1-1, with 10 bases lining up with TRBD1. There are 15 residues in the CDR3. The germline gives CDR1 LNHDA, CDR2 SQIVND (reference sequence). Unmatched junction bases numbered 8, after V lost 6 bases and J lost 4 bases. DNA of the CDR3: TGTGCCAGTAGGACAGGGGGCGCGGAGGGCACTGAAGCTTTCTTT. As protein: CASRTGGAEGTEAFF.

This clonotype was observed many times. This rearrangement joins TRBV7-2 to TRBJ2-5; tentatively, D is TRBD2 (6 bases). This CDR3 spans 14 amino acids. V was trimmed by 3 bases and J by 2 bases, leaving 10 bases between them. Germline CDR1 and CDR2: SGHTA and FQGNSA. This CDR3 reads CASSFNRGQETQYF. The DNA for the CDR3 is TGTGCCAGCAGCTTTAACCGGGGGCAAGAGACCCAGTACTTC.

In its sample, this clonotype was seen many times. The chain has TRBV20-1 and TRBJ2-5, with 8 bases lining up with TRBD1. V was pared by 0 bases and J by 1 base, with 7 bases of the junction left unmatched. The V gene's germline CDR1 is DFQATT and CDR2 SNEGSKA (reference sequence). The length of the CDR3 is 16 residues. For the CDR3, the DNA is TGCAGTGCTAGAGATCCCACAGGGGGGTCCCAAGAGACCCAGTACTTC. This gives the protein CSARDPTGGSQETQYF.

The DNA of the CDR3 is TGTGCCAGCAAGGGGGGTGGCGGCACAGATACGCAGTATTTT. Protein: CASKGGGGTDTQYF. V usage is TRBV28 and J usage is TRBJ2-3, with D perhaps given as TRBD1 or TRBD2 (6 bases each). The CDR3 loop spans 14 amino acids. Germline V gene sequence: CDR1 MDHEN, CDR2 SYDVKM. Between the trimmed V and J ends, which lost 7 bases and 1 base, there was a span of 12 bases.

This clonotype was detected many times. The CDR3 nucleotides read TGCAGCGTTAGACAGAGGAATGGCTACACCTTC. Protein product: CSVRQRNGYTF. The V gene is TRBV29-1, the J gene TRBJ1-2, with TRBD1 as a possible D gene (5 bases). Germline-derived CDR1 and CDR2 are SQVTM and ANQGSEA. This CDR3 contains 11 residues. Trimming took off 5 bases at V and 6 bases at J, with 10 bases between the two ends.

This clonotype showed up many times. The gene calls are TRBV4-3 and TRBJ2-5; 11 nucleotides line up with TRBD2. This CDR3 spans 18 amino acids. The germline V gene encodes CDR1 LGHNA and CDR2 YSLEER. Unmatched junction bases numbered 10, after V lost 2 bases and J lost 2 bases. This chain's CDR3 is CASSQTTTSGAFQETQYF. Written as DNA, the CDR3 is TGCGCCAGCAGCCAAACCACGACTAGCGGGGCCTTTCAAGAGACCCAGTACTTC.

This clonotype was detected ten times or more. This chain connects TRBV5-1 to TRBJ2-5; 7 positions agree with TRBD1. Germline V gives CDR1 SGHRS, CDR2 YFSETQ. CDR3 length equals 15 residues. J was trimmed by 5 bases and V by 0 bases; bases with no gene match: 7. Here the CDR3 reads CASSLGDRTAETQYF. The CDR3 DNA sequence: TGCGCCAGCAGCTTGGGGGACAGAACGGCCGAGACCCAGTACTTC.

The sample holds many counts of this clonotype. The genes are TRBV6-1 and TRBJ1-4; no reliable D call. Germline CDR1 reads MNHNS; CDR2 reads SASEGT. V dropped 7 bases and J dropped 3 bases, with 12 bases sitting between them. The CDR3 has 14 residues. The CDR3, as DNA: TGTGCCAGCAAACCGGGCGAGGCTAATGAAAAACTGTTTTTT. This codes for CASKPGEANEKLFF.

This clonotype was seen at least ten times. CDR3 protein: CASSFLEETQYF. CDR3 DNA sequence: TGTGCCAGCAGTTTTCTGGAAGAGACCCAGTACTTC. The chain has TRBV12-3 or TRBV12-4 and TRBJ2-5; D is ambiguous. The V end was cut by 3 bases, the J end by 3 bases, with 5 bases between. The CDR3 covers 12 residues.

In this sample, this clonotype turned up many times. V is TRBV7-8 and J is TRBJ2-1, with TRBD2 matching over 7 bases. Looked up from germline, CDR1 is SGHVS and CDR2 is FQNEAQ. The CDR3 length is 15 residues. Germline trimming cut 5 bases from V and 9 bases from J; bases unmatched to any gene: 13. The CDR3 loop reads CASSPLRGGSGEQFF. Here the CDR3 DNA reads TGTGCCAGCAGCCCCCTGCGGGGAGGGTCGGGTGAGCAGTTCTTC.

This clonotype was found many times. This chain uses TRBV11-2 with TRBJ2-1; 7 bases fit TRBD1. Germline trimming cut 5 bases from V and 9 bases from J; bases unmatched to any gene: 7. Germline-derived CDR1 and CDR2 are SGHAT and FQNNGV. The length of the CDR3 is 13 residues. CDR3 bases: TGTGCCAGCAGCCTCGAGGGGGCCAGTGAGCAGTTCTTC. Translated, it gives CASSLEGASEQFF.

This clonotype was detected ten times or more. In nucleotides, the CDR3 is TGTGCCAGCACTGCTCCCCCTCGGACAGGGGGGCCTGAAGCTTTCTTT. The encoded protein is CASTAPPRTGGPEAFF. The rearrangement links TRBV28 to TRBJ1-1; 10 bases agree with TRBD1. This CDR3 contains 16 residues. CDR1 and CDR2 from the germline V gene are MDHEN and SYDVKM. Unmatched junction bases numbered 14, after V lost 7 bases and J lost 6 bases.

This clonotype was recorded many times. V and J are TRBV6-5 and TRBJ1-6; D is undetermined. Germline V gives CDR1 MNHEY, CDR2 SVGAGI. There are 13 residues in the CDR3. Trimming left V 5 bases short and J 10 bases short, with 12 bases between. The CDR3, as DNA: TGTGCCAGCAGTACCGTGCTCGAGTCACCCCTCCACTTT. It is translated as CASSTVLESPLHF.

Only a few counts were recorded for this clonotype. The rearrangement uses TRBV7-9 and TRBJ2-1, with a tentative D call TRBD1 (6 bases). V lost 5 bases and J 5 bases, leaving 22 bases between the germline ends. The CDR3 extends over 17 amino acids. Germline CDR1 reads SEHNR; CDR2 reads FQNEAQ (reference sequence). The CDR3 loop is CASSPAGVTNRDNEQFF. CDR3 DNA sequence: TGTGCCAGCAGCCCAGCCGGGGTTACAAACAGGGACAATGAGCAGTTCTTC.

This clonotype appeared many times. V usage is TRBV20-1 and J usage is TRBJ1-6, with D perhaps matching TRBD1 (5 bases). V lost 6 bases and J 7 bases, leaving 13 bases between the germline ends. The CDR3 has 13 residues. The germline gives CDR1 DFQATT, CDR2 SNEGSKA (reference sequence). The CDR3 DNA reads as TGCAGTGCAGAGACAGACCGAAATTCACCCCTCCACTTT. Amino acids: CSAETDRNSPLHF.